The text below deals with one TCR beta chain. Its antigen is currently unknown. Each CDR3 protein gets one entry after TCRdb re-called the reads with MiXCR. This sample carries roughly 700,000 distinct CDR3 sequences, around 31% of them seen once, and the ten largest clones take roughly 18%. The CDR3 is 13 residues long. From germline, CDR1 is LNHDA and CDR2 SQIVND (reference sequence). The ends lost 3 bases at V and 7 bases at J; junction bases unmatched: 3. The sample comes from a study of T cell repertoires in cytomegalovirus infection. The TCR originated in a human donor in good health (CMV status not recorded). Some clones in this sample may be carry-over from other donors' samples. The genes are TRBV19 and TRBJ1-2, with 9 bases aligning to TRBD1. Material: cultured PBMCs, obtained from culture after CMV antigen stimulation. CDR3 in amino acids: CASSIGTGLGYTF. The CDR3 coding sequence is TGTGCCAGTAGTATCGGGACAGGGCTTGGCTACACCTTC.